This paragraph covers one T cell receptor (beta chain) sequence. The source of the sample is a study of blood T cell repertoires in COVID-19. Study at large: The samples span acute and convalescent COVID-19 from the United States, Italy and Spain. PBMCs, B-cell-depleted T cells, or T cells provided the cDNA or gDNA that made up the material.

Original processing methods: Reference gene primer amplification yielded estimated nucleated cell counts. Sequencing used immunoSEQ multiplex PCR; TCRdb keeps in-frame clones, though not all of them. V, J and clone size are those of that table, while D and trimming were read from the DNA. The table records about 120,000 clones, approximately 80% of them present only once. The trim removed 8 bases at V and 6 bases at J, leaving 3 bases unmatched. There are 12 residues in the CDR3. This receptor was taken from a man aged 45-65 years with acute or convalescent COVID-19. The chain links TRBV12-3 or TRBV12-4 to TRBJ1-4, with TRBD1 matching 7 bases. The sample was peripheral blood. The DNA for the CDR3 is TGTGCCAGCCGCGGGACAGATGAAAAACTGTTTTTT. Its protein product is CASRGTDEKLFF.